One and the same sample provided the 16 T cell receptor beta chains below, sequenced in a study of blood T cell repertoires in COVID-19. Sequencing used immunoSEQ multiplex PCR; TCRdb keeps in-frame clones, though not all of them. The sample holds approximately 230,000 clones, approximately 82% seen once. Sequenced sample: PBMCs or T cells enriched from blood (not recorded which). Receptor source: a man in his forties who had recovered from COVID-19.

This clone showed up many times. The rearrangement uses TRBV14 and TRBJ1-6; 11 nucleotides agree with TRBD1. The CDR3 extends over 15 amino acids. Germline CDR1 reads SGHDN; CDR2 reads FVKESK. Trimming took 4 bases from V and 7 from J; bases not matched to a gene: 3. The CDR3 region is CASSPGQGVNSPLHF. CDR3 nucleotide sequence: TGTGCCAGCAGCCCGGGACAGGGGGTCAATTCACCCCTCCACTTT.

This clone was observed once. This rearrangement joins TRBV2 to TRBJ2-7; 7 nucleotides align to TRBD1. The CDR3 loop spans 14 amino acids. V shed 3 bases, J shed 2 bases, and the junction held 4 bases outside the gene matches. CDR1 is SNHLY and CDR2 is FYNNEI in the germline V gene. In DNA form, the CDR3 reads TGTGCCAGCAGTGAGGGGACAGCCACCTACGAGCAGTACTTC. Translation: CASSEGTATYEQYF.

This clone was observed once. Here the CDR3 DNA reads TGTGCCAGCAGTTTGGCAGGGCCTTTGGGGGGCTACACCTTC. Its translation: CASSLAGPLGGYTF. This chain links TRBV28 with TRBJ1-2; D perhaps matches TRBD1 (5 bases). CDR3 length equals 14 residues. The V and J ends lost 3 bases and 8 bases respectively, with 16 bases between them. Germline V gene lookup returns CDR1 MDHEN and CDR2 SYDVKM.

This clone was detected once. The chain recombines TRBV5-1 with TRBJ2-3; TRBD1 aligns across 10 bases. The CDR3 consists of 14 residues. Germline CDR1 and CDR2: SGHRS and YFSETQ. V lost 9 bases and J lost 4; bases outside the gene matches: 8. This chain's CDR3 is CATKTGGRADTQYF. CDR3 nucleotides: TGCGCCACCAAGACAGGGGGCAGGGCAGATACGCAGTATTTT.

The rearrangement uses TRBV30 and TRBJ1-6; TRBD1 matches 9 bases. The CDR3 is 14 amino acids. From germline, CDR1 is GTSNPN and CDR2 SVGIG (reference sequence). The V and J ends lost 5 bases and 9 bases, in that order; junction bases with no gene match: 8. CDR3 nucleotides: TGTGCCTGGCAATCCGGGACAGGGACTTCACCCCTCCACTTT. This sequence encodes CAWQSGTGTSPLHF.

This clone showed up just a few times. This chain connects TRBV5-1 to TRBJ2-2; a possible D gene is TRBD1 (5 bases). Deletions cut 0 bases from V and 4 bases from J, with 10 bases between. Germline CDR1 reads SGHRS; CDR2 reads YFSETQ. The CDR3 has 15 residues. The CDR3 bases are TGCGCCAGCAGCTTGGTTCAGGGATTCACCGGGGAGCTGTTTTTT. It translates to CASSLVQGFTGELFF.

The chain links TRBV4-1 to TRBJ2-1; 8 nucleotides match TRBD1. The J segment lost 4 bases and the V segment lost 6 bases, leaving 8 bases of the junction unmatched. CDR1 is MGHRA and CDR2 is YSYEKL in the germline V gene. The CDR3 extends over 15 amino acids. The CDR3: CASRTSQGAYNEQFF. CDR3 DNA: TGCGCCAGCAGAACAAGCCAGGGGGCGTACAATGAGCAGTTCTTC.

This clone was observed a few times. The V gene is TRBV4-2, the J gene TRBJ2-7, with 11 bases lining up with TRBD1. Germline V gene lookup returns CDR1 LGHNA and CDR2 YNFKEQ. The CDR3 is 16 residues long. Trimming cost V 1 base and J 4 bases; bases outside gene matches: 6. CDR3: CASSQGPRDRGYEQYF. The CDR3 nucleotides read TGTGCCAGCAGCCAAGGCCCCCGGGACAGGGGGTACGAGCAGTACTTC.

The CDR3 DNA is TGTGCCAGCAGCTTAAACGGCAATCAGGACTACGAGCAGTACTTC. Encoded protein: CASSLNGNQDYEQYF. The chain recombines TRBV7-3 with TRBJ2-7, with D unresolved. The CDR3 is made up of 15 amino acids. CDR1 is SGHTA, CDR2 FQGTGA, per germline. V lost 1 base, J lost 3 bases, and 13 bases lay in between.

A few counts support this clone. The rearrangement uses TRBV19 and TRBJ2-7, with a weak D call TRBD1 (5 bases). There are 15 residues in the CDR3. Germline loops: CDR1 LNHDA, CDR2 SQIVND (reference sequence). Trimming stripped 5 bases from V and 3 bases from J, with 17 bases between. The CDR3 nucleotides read TGTGCCAGTAGTGTCGAGCCAGGGCTGGGCTACGAGCAGTACTTC. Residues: CASSVEPGLGYEQYF.

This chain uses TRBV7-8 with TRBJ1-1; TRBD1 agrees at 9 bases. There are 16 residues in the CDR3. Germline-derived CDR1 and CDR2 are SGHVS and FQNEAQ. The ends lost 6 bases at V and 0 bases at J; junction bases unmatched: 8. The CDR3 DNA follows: TGTGCCAGCAGTCAGACAGGGGGACGCATGAACACTGAAGCTTTCTTT. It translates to CASSQTGGRMNTEAFF.

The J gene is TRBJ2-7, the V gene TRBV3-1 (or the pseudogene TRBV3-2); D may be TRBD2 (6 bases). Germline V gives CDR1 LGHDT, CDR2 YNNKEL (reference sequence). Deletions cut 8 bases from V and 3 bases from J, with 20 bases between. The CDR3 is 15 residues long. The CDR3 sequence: CASGPGGGGIYEQYF. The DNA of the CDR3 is TGTGCCAGCGGACCAGGAGGCGGCGGGATCTACGAGCAGTACTTC.

CDR3 loop: CATSRVRTGNQPQHF. Here the CDR3 DNA reads TGTGCCACCAGCAGAGTACGGACAGGCAATCAGCCCCAGCATTTT. This chain joins TRBV15 and TRBJ1-5; possibly TRBD1 for D (6 bases). CDR1 is LNHNV, CDR2 YYDKDF, per germline (reference sequence). V was pared by 1 base and J by 2 bases, with 9 bases between. CDR3 length: 15 amino acids.

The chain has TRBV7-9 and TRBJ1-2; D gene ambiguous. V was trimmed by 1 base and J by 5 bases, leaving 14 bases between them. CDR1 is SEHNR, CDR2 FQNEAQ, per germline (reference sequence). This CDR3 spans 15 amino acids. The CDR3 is CASSLVLRGHYGYTF. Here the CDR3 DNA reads TGTGCCAGCAGCTTAGTCCTCCGGGGTCATTATGGCTACACCTTC.

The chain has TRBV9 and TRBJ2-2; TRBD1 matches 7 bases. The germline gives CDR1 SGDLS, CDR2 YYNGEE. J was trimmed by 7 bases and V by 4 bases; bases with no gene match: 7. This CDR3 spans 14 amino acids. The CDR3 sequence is CASSSHRGNGELFF. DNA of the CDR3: TGTGCCAGCAGCTCCCACAGGGGTAACGGGGAGCTGTTTTTT.

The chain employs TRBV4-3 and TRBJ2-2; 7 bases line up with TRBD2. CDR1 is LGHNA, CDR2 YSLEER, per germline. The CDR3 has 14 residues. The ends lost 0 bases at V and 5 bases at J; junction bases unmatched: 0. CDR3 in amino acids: CASSQEGGTGELFF. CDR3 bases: TGCGCCAGCAGCCAAGAGGGGGGGACCGGGGAGCTGTTTTTT.